These 32 T cell receptor beta chains share one sample of origin, sequenced in a study of cytomegalovirus exposure and HLA in healthy donors (dated by TCRdb to the late 2010s). Library prep was done by the immunoSEQ multiplex PCR assay. For the multiplex PCR, a mixture combining 60 forward primers for TCR Vbeta segments and 13 reverse primers for TCR Jbeta segments was used. Entries here come from immuneACCESS through TCRdb and include only in-frame sequences with V and J called. Some clones fail to appear in such tables; in the studies checked, an unresolved V gene covers under half of the shortfall, and the cause of the remainder is unknown. Counted in this sample were tens of thousands of clones; approximately 81% of them appeared once. The top ten clonotypes cover about 1.2% of the sample. The sample taken for sequencing was PBMCs. These TCRs come from a girl aged 2 to 10 in good health and CMV-seropositive.

The CDR3, as DNA: TGCGCCAGCAGCTCGTCATCTACGGAGGGCTACACCTTC. This encodes CASSSSSTEGYTF. This chain connects TRBV5-1 to TRBJ1-2; D is uncertain. Germline V gene lookup returns CDR1 SGHRS and CDR2 YFSETQ. V shed 3 bases and J shed 8 bases, with 14 bases lying between them. The CDR3 is made up of 13 amino acids.

This chain links TRBV30 with TRBJ1-3; tentatively, D is TRBD1 (6 bases). The CDR3 has 13 amino acids. The V end lost 3 bases, the J end lost 3 bases, and 9 bases lay between the germline ends. Germline V lookup: CDR1 GTSNPN, CDR2 SVGIG (reference sequence). The CDR3 protein is CAWSGGRGNTIYF. CDR3 sequence (DNA): TGTGCCTGGAGCGGGGGGCGTGGAAACACCATATATTTT.

The chain carries TRBV28 and TRBJ1-2; 7 bases line up with TRBD1. The CDR3 totals 16 residues. The V gene end was trimmed by 7 bases and the J gene end by 1 base; junction bases not matched to a gene: 12. Looked up from germline, CDR1 is MDHEN and CDR2 is SYDVKM. DNA of the CDR3: TGTGCCAGCACTTCTACGGGACAGTCATTTAACTATGGCTACACCTTC. Amino acids: CASTSTGQSFNYGYTF.

This chain links TRBV25-1 with TRBJ2-3; possible D gene TRBD2, 5 bases. Germline CDR1 and CDR2: MGHDK and SYGVNS. The CDR3 is 14 amino acids. The V end was cut by 1 base, the J end by 0 bases, with 5 bases between. DNA of the CDR3: TGTGCCAGCAGTGAATCGGGGAGCACAGATACGCAGTATTTT. This gives the protein CASSESGSTDTQYF. The full variable domain, its missing parts supplied by reference TRBV25-1 and TRBJ2-3, is EADIYQTPRYLVIGTGKKITLECSQTMGHDKMYWYQQDPGMELHLIHYSYGVNSTEKGDLSSESTVSRIRTEHFPLTLESARPSHTSQYLCASSESGSTDTQYFGPGTRLTVL.

The V gene is TRBV19, the J gene TRBJ1-5; 9 positions match TRBD1. Germline trimming cut 6 bases from V and 4 bases from J; bases unmatched to any gene: 7. Germline V gene lookup returns CDR1 LNHDA and CDR2 SQIVND (reference sequence). The CDR3 is made up of 15 amino acids. DNA of the CDR3: TGTGCCAGTAGCTCGGGACAGGGCAATAATCAGCCCCAGCATTTT. Residues: CASSSGQGNNQPQHF.

The rearrangement uses TRBV28 and TRBJ1-5; D is undetermined. CDR1 is MDHEN, CDR2 SYDVKM, per germline. V lost 5 bases to trimming and J lost 5 bases, with 16 bases between them. The CDR3 has 15 amino acids. The CDR3 protein is CASSSSGVGHQPQHF. The CDR3 DNA sequence: TGTGCCAGCAGTAGCAGCGGCGTTGGTCATCAGCCCCAGCATTTT.

The CDR3 sequence is CAVGQIIHQPQHF. The DNA of the CDR3 is TGTGCCGTCGGACAGATCATACATCAGCCCCAGCATTTT. This chain links TRBV28 with TRBJ1-5; D is possibly TRBD1 (6 bases). Between the trimmed V and J ends, which lost 11 bases and 5 bases, there was a span of 16 bases. CDR1 is MDHEN and CDR2 is SYDVKM in the germline V gene. This CDR3 is 13 amino acids long.

The chain couples TRBV11-2 to TRBJ2-3; a weak D match, TRBD2 (6 bases). V was trimmed by 6 bases and J by 5 bases, leaving 21 bases between them. CDR3 length equals 16 residues. Germline loops: CDR1 SGHAT, CDR2 FQNNGV. The CDR3 reads CASRYPGKKEGDTQYF. CDR3 bases: TGTGCCAGCAGATATCCAGGGAAAAAGGAGGGAGATACGCAGTATTTT.

This chain joins TRBV18 and TRBJ2-3; D is possibly TRBD1 (5 bases). The CDR3 consists of 13 residues. Trimming pared 7 bases from V and 1 base from J, leaving 9 bases between. From germline, CDR1 is KGHSH and CDR2 LQKENI. The CDR3 loop reads CASCRAGTDTQYF. The CDR3 nucleotides read TGTGCCAGCTGCAGGGCTGGCACAGATACGCAGTATTTT.

The chain uses TRBV9 and TRBJ2-2; D gene uncertain. Between the trimmed V and J ends, which lost 2 bases and 3 bases, there was a span of 11 bases. This CDR3 is 15 amino acids long. The V gene's germline CDR1 is SGDLS and CDR2 YYNGEE. The CDR3, as DNA: TGTGCCAGCAGCGTCGGAGTCCTCGACACCGGGGAGCTGTTTTTT. It codes for CASSVGVLDTGELFF.

The chain recombines TRBV13 with TRBJ2-5, with 12 nucleotides matching TRBD2. The CDR3 spans 16 residues. Trimming removed 5 bases from V and 1 base from J; junction bases left unmatched: 5. The V gene's germline CDR1 is PRHDT and CDR2 FYEKMQ (reference sequence). CDR3 protein: CASSKRTSGVQETQYF. CDR3 nucleotide sequence: TGTGCCAGCAGCAAACGGACTAGCGGGGTCCAAGAGACCCAGTACTTC.

The chain employs TRBV27 and TRBJ2-7; 11 bases align to TRBD2. With 6 bases clipped from V and 4 bases from J, the junction kept 11 bases outside the gene matches. Germline loops: CDR1 MNHEY, CDR2 SMNVEV (reference sequence). The CDR3 is made up of 16 amino acids. The CDR3 DNA follows: TGTGCCAGCAGACCTAATAGCGGGAGGGCCCTGTACGAGCAGTACTTC. Translation gives CASRPNSGRALYEQYF.

V and J are TRBV5-5 and TRBJ1-1; D might be TRBD1 (5 bases). Germline V CDR1 and CDR2: SGHKS, YYEKEE (reference sequence). The CDR3 spans 16 residues. V lost 2 bases and J 4 bases, leaving 18 bases between the germline ends. The CDR3 DNA follows: TGTGCCAGCAGCTTCATCCCCACGGGGGGAGGCACTGAAGCTTTCTTT. Translated, it gives CASSFIPTGGGTEAFF.

The chain combines TRBV7-2 with TRBJ1-3; D remains ambiguous. Trimming removed 3 bases at V and 0 bases at J, with 6 bases between. The germline V gene encodes CDR1 SGHTA and CDR2 FQGNSA. The CDR3 contains 14 residues. CDR3 amino acids: CASSLTSSGNTIYF. The CDR3 region has the DNA TGTGCCAGCAGCTTGACATCCTCTGGAAACACCATATATTTT.

CDR3 sequence (DNA): TGTGCCTGGAGTGCCCAAAGGAGGCAGCCCCAGCATTTT. Translated: CAWSAQRRQPQHF. J is TRBJ1-5 and V is TRBV30; D gene uncertain. Trimming took off 1 base at V and 7 bases at J, with 11 bases between the two ends. There are 13 residues in the CDR3. Germline V gene lookup returns CDR1 GTSNPN and CDR2 SVGIG (reference sequence).

The gene calls are TRBV11-2 and TRBJ2-1; 7 bases fit TRBD2. The CDR3 runs 15 residues. Trimming cost V 4 bases and J 9 bases; bases outside gene matches: 12. The germline gives CDR1 SGHAT, CDR2 FQNNGV. CDR3: CASSSWGSGTVEQFF. CDR3 DNA sequence: TGTGCCAGCAGCTCCTGGGGGAGCGGGACGGTTGAGCAGTTCTTC.

The rearrangement uses TRBV7-9 and TRBJ1-2, with D perhaps TRBD1 (6 bases). Germline CDR1 and CDR2: SEHNR and FQNEAQ (reference sequence). Trimming removed 5 bases at V and 4 bases at J, with 20 bases between. CDR3 length: 16 amino acids. CDR3: CASSSSIWTVSYGYTF. CDR3 coding DNA: TGTGCCAGCAGCAGCTCCATCTGGACAGTCTCCTATGGCTACACCTTC. The variable domain in full, with the rest retrieved from reference TRBV7-9 and TRBJ1-2, is DTGVSQNPRHKITKRGQNVTFRCDPISEHNRLYWYRQTLGQGPEFLTYFQNEAQLEKSRLLSDRFSAERPKGSFSTLEIQRTEQGDSAMYLCASSSSIWTVSYGYTFGSGTRLTVV.

This clone was counted only a few times. This rearrangement joins TRBV30 to TRBJ1-5; D unresolved. Deletions cut 2 bases from V and 6 bases from J, with 23 bases between. Germline CDR1 GTSNPN, CDR2 SVGIG (reference sequence). This CDR3 is built from 17 residues. The CDR3 spells CAWSPTRWAGGGQPQHF. The DNA for the CDR3 is TGTGCCTGGAGTCCGACCCGGTGGGCGGGAGGAGGTCAGCCCCAGCATTTT.

This sequence joins TRBV9 and TRBJ1-3; 11 bases fit TRBD1. CDR3 length: 13 amino acids. From germline, CDR1 is SGDLS and CDR2 YYNGEE. V was clipped by 7 bases and J by 4 bases; unmatched bases: 1. The CDR3 sequence: CASGTGGGNTIYF. CDR3 sequence (DNA): TGTGCCAGCGGGACAGGGGGAGGAAACACCATATATTTT.

The chain couples TRBV6-6 to TRBJ2-7; a weak D match, TRBD2 (7 bases). The CDR3 consists of 15 residues. Germline lookup yields CDR1 MNHNY and CDR2 SVGAGI (reference sequence). V gave up 3 bases and J gave up 0 bases, with 12 bases separating them. DNA of the CDR3: TGTGCCAGCAGTTATAGTGCGGGGGCCTCCTACGAGCAGTACTTC. Amino acid sequence: CASSYSAGASYEQYF.

V is TRBV16 and J is TRBJ1-5, with D uncertain. Germline V gene data show CDR1 as KGHSY and CDR2 as FQNENV. This CDR3 spans 15 amino acids. The V gene lost 0 bases and the J gene lost 3 bases, with 9 bases spanning the gap. The chain's CDR3 is CASSQSGPSNQPQHF. The CDR3 nucleotides are TGTGCCAGCAGCCAATCGGGCCCTTCCAATCAGCCCCAGCATTTT.

The chain combines TRBV19 with TRBJ1-4, with 8 bases that match TRBD1. V shed 9 bases and J 11 bases; nucleotides not matched to a gene: 14. The length of the CDR3 is 14 residues. Germline V gene lookup returns CDR1 LNHDA and CDR2 SQIVND (reference sequence). The chain's CDR3 is CASNVAPTGVKLFF. CDR3 in DNA: TGTGCCAGCAATGTCGCCCCGACAGGGGTCAAACTGTTTTTT.

The chain couples TRBV7-9 to TRBJ2-5; 11 bases are a match to TRBD1. Per germline, CDR1 SEHNR and CDR2 FQNEAQ (reference sequence). The CDR3 sequence is 16 residues long. V shed 5 bases, J shed 5 bases, and the junction held 10 bases outside the gene matches. The CDR3 is CASSAPGQGVGETQYF. The CDR3, as DNA: TGTGCCAGCAGCGCTCCGGGACAGGGGGTAGGGGAGACCCAGTACTTC.

The chain joins TRBV27 to TRBJ2-1; 12 nucleotides match TRBD1. The CDR3 is 17 residues long. The trim removed 1 base at V and 6 bases at J, leaving 7 bases unmatched. Germline CDR1 reads MNHEY; CDR2 reads SMNVEV (reference sequence). This chain's CDR3 is CASSLFGGTGGFNEQFF. CDR3 bases: TGTGCCAGCAGTTTATTCGGGGGGACAGGGGGCTTCAATGAGCAGTTCTTC.

V usage is TRBV30 and J usage is TRBJ1-5; the D is unclear. CDR3 length: 14 residues. Germline lookup yields CDR1 GTSNPN and CDR2 SVGIG (reference sequence). V lost 5 bases and J lost 7, with 18 bases in between. The CDR3 region has the DNA TGTGCCTGGGGAACACCGGCCCTGAGGCAGCCCCAGCATTTT. The encoded protein is CAWGTPALRQPQHF.

This chain uses TRBV28 with TRBJ2-1; 8 bases align to TRBD2. Germline-derived CDR1 and CDR2 are MDHEN and SYDVKM. CDR3 length: 15 amino acids. The V and J ends lost 2 bases and 7 bases, in that order; junction bases with no gene match: 7. The CDR3: CASSLRGTRGNEQFF. The CDR3 region has the DNA TGTGCCAGCAGTTTACGCGGGACTAGAGGGAATGAGCAGTTCTTC.

J is TRBJ1-1 and V is TRBV30; tentative D call: TRBD1 (5 bases). The V end lost 2 bases, the J end lost 2 bases, and 9 bases lay between the germline ends. Germline lookup yields CDR1 GTSNPN and CDR2 SVGIG (reference sequence). The CDR3 is made up of 13 amino acids. In nucleotides, the CDR3 is TGTGCCTGGAGTAAGCAGGGTAACACTGAAGCTTTCTTT. Translation: CAWSKQGNTEAFF.

The chain combines TRBV11-2 with TRBJ2-5; 10 positions match TRBD2. This CDR3 has 16 amino acids. Germline CDR1 SGHAT, CDR2 FQNNGV. Germline trimming cut 4 bases from V and 5 bases from J; bases unmatched to any gene: 10. DNA for the CDR3: TGTGCCAGCAGCTCATCGAGCGGGAGGGCGCATGAGACCCAGTACTTC. Translating it yields CASSSSSGRAHETQYF.

The chain employs TRBV5-1 and TRBJ1-1; no reliable D call. Trimming pared 4 bases from V and 3 bases from J, leaving 7 bases between. Germline-derived CDR1 and CDR2 are SGHRS and YFSETQ. The length of the CDR3 is 12 residues. This CDR3 is CASSGIDTEAFF. In nucleotides, the CDR3 is TGCGCCAGCAGCGGTATAGACACTGAAGCTTTCTTT. Drawing the rest from reference TRBV5-1 and TRBJ1-1, the complete variable domain is KAGVTQTPRYLIKTRGQQVTLSCSPISGHRSVSWYQQTPGQGLQFLFEYFSETQRNKGNFPGRFSGRQFSNSRSEMNVSTLELGDSALYLCASSGIDTEAFFGQGTRLTVV.

Worth noting for this clone: The sample holds other DNA sequences that translate to the same CDR3. The rearrangement uses TRBV5-1 and TRBJ1-4; D call uncertain. This CDR3 region has 14 residues. Germline V lookup: CDR1 SGHRS, CDR2 YFSETQ. V dropped 4 bases and J dropped 0 bases, with 7 bases sitting between them. The CDR3 loop is CASSREATNEKLFF. In DNA, the CDR3 is TGCGCCAGCAGCCGAGAGGCAACTAATGAAAAACTGTTTTTT. Supplemented by reference TRBV5-1 and TRBJ1-4, the full variable domain reads KAGVTQTPRYLIKTRGQQVTLSCSPISGHRSVSWYQQTPGQGLQFLFEYFSETQRNKGNFPGRFSGRQFSNSRSEMNVSTLELGDSALYLCASSREATNEKLFFGSGTQLSVL.

V gene TRBV13 combines with J gene TRBJ2-7, with 7 positions matching TRBD2. The V segment lost 0 bases and the J segment 7 bases; nucleotides outside the gene matches: 6. Germline V gene sequence: CDR1 PRHDT, CDR2 FYEKMQ (reference sequence). The CDR3 spans 14 residues. CDR3 sequence reads: CASSLGSGLWEQYF. The CDR3 nucleotides read TGTGCCAGCAGCTTAGGTAGCGGGCTATGGGAGCAGTACTTC.

The chain recombines TRBV4-1 with TRBJ2-1; D perhaps matches TRBD2 (5 bases). The V and J ends lost 1 base and 2 bases respectively, with 9 bases between them. Germline loops: CDR1 MGHRA, CDR2 YSYEKL. The CDR3 is 15 residues long. CDR3 in amino acids: CASSQVLAAYNEQFF. The CDR3 DNA is TGCGCCAGCAGCCAAGTCCTAGCAGCCTACAATGAGCAGTTCTTC.